Here is one TCR beta chain with its context. This CDR3 comprises 12 residues. V dropped 11 bases and J dropped 6 bases, with 14 bases sitting between them. The sample comes from a study of blood T cell repertoires in COVID-19. Clones were read by immunoSEQ multiplex PCR, and TCRdb kept only the in-frame ones, dropping some. The sample has tens of thousands of clones, around 91% seen once; the top ten hold more than 4.5%. The chain links TRBV12-3 or TRBV12-4 to TRBJ1-5; possible D gene TRBD1, 6 bases. The receptor's source is a man in his fifties with acute or convalescent COVID-19. The sequencing sample was made of peripheral blood. CDR3 loop: CAGTGLGQPQHF. The CDR3 DNA sequence: TGTGCCGGAACAGGGCTTGGTCAGCCCCAGCATTTT.